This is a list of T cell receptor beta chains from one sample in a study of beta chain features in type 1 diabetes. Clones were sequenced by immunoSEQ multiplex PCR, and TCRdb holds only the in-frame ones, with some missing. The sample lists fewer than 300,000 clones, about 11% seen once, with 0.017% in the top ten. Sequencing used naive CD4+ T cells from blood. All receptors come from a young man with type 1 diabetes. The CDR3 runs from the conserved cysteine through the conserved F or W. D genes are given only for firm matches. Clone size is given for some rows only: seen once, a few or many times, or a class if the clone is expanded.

CDR3nt: TGTGACAAGACAGCCTACGAGCAGTACTTC
CDR3aa: CDKTAYEQYF
v_gene: TRBV5-6
j_gene: TRBJ2-7
len: 10
abundance: -
d_gene: -

CDR3nt: TGTGCCAGCAGCTTAGCGGTTTCGGGGAGCTCTGGAAACACCATATATTTT
CDR3aa: CASSLAVSGSSGNTIYF
v_gene: TRBV7-9
j_gene: TRBJ1-3
len: 17
abundance: few
d_gene: -

CDR3nt: TGTGCCAGCAGTTTCGGGGGGCGGGAGACCCAGTACTTC
CDR3aa: CASSFGGRETQYF
v_gene: TRBV28
j_gene: TRBJ2-5
len: 13
abundance: -
d_gene: -

CDR3nt: TGTGCCAGTAGCCTCGCCGGGACTAGCGGACCGGAGCAGTTCTTC
CDR3aa: CASSLAGTSGPEQFF
v_gene: TRBV19
j_gene: TRBJ2-1
len: 15
abundance: -
d_gene: TRBD2

CDR3nt: TGTGCCAGCAGTTACGGGGGCGGGGGCTACGAGCAGTACTTC
CDR3aa: CASSYGGGGYEQYF
v_gene: TRBV6-5
j_gene: TRBJ2-7
len: 14
abundance: few
d_gene: -

CDR3nt: TGTGCCAGCAGGCCGGACCAAGAGACCCAGTACTTC
CDR3aa: CASRPDQETQYF
v_gene: TRBV2
j_gene: TRBJ2-5
len: 12
abundance: -
d_gene: -

CDR3nt: TGCAGCGTTGCGCCCAGGTTGGATACGCAGTATTTT
CDR3aa: CSVAPRLDTQYF
v_gene: TRBV29-1
j_gene: TRBJ2-3
len: 12
abundance: few
d_gene: -

CDR3nt: TGTGCCAGCTCACCCCGGGTCGAGCAGTACTTC
CDR3aa: CASSPRVEQYF
v_gene: TRBV18
j_gene: TRBJ2-7
len: 11
abundance: few
d_gene: -

CDR3nt: TGTGCTAGTGGTTTGGTACGGGACAGGGGAGATGAGCAGTTCTTC
CDR3aa: CASGLVRDRGDEQFF
v_gene: TRBV12-5
j_gene: TRBJ2-1
len: 15
abundance: few
d_gene: TRBD1

CDR3nt: TGTGCCAGCAGTGAAGGGGCCGGGGATCAGCCCCAGCATTTT
CDR3aa: CASSEGAGDQPQHF
v_gene: TRBV2
j_gene: TRBJ1-5
len: 14
abundance: -
d_gene: -

CDR3nt: TGTGCCAGCAGCCCCCCGGAGGGAGCCTACGAGCAGTACTTC
CDR3aa: CASSPPEGAYEQYF
v_gene: TRBV7-9
j_gene: TRBJ2-7
len: 14
abundance: -
d_gene: -

CDR3nt: TGTGCCAGCAGCCAAGATAAGGCGGGGGGTTTTAATGAGCAGTTCTTC
CDR3aa: CASSQDKAGGFNEQFF
v_gene: TRBV4-2
j_gene: TRBJ2-1
len: 16
abundance: -
d_gene: TRBD2

CDR3nt: TGTGCCAGCAGTGAATCGGTAGGAGGGTCGAAGACCCAGTACTTC
CDR3aa: CASSESVGGSKTQYF
v_gene: TRBV25-1
j_gene: TRBJ2-5
len: 15
abundance: -
d_gene: -

CDR3nt: TGTGCCAGCTCACCACCAAACAGTGATAACTATGGCTACACCTTC
CDR3aa: CASSPPNSDNYGYTF
v_gene: TRBV18
j_gene: TRBJ1-2
len: 15
abundance: -
d_gene: -

CDR3nt: TGTGCCAGCAGCGCCCTGGACAGCTACTCTGGAAACACCATATATTTT
CDR3aa: CASSALDSYSGNTIYF
v_gene: TRBV9
j_gene: TRBJ1-3
len: 16
abundance: few
d_gene: -

CDR3nt: TGTGCCAGCAGTAGGACAGGGAAAAATGAGCAGTTCTTC
CDR3aa: CASSRTGKNEQFF
v_gene: TRBV2
j_gene: TRBJ2-1
len: 13
abundance: few
d_gene: TRBD1

CDR3nt: TGCGCCAGCAGCTTGATGAACGGAGACTCTGGAAACACCATATATTTT
CDR3aa: CASSLMNGDSGNTIYF
v_gene: TRBV5-1
j_gene: TRBJ1-3
len: 16
abundance: -
d_gene: -

CDR3nt: TGTGCCAGCCAGGTCAGCGGGGCCACAGATACGCAGTATTTT
CDR3aa: CASQVSGATDTQYF
v_gene: TRBV19
j_gene: TRBJ2-3
len: 14
abundance: few
d_gene: TRBD2